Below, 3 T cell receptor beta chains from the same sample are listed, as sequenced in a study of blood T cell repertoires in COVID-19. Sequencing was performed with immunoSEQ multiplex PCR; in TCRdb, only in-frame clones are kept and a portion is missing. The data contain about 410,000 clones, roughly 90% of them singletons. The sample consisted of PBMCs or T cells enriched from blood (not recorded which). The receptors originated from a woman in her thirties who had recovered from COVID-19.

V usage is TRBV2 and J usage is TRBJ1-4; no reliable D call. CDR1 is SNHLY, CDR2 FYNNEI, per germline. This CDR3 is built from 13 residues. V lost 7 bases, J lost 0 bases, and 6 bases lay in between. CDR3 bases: TGTGCCAGCACTAAGACAACTAATGAAAAACTGTTTTTT. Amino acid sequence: CASTKTTNEKLFF.

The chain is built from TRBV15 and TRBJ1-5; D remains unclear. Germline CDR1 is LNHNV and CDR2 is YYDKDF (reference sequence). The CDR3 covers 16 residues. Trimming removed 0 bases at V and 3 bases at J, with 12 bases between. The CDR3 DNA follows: TGTGCCACCAGCAGAGATAATCTGGGCTACAATCAGCCCCAGCATTTT. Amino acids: CATSRDNLGYNQPQHF.

In DNA form, the CDR3 reads TGCAGTGCTAGACGGGGAGAAAAACTGTTTTTT. This encodes CSARRGEKLFF. The rearrangement joins TRBV20-1 to TRBJ1-4; D is uncertain. The CDR3 runs 11 residues. V lost 2 bases to trimming and J lost 8 bases, with 6 bases between them. Looked up from germline, CDR1 is DFQATT and CDR2 is SNEGSKA (reference sequence).